What follows are 31 T cell receptor beta chains derived from one specimen sequenced in a study of vaccination effects on CD4 cells after COVID-19. TCRdb's table, derived via immunoSEQ multiplex PCR, lists solely in-frame clones and lacks some. The sample carries under 45,000 clones, roughly 76% recorded once. Peptide-pool stimulation followed by sequencing identified expanded antigen-specific CD4+ clonotypes in the ViraFEST assay. After roughly 10 days in culture, the CD4+ T cells were isolated. Absence of prior SARS-CoV-2 infection characterized the vaccine recipients, who showed negative nucleocapsid antibodies. Antigen specificity for these receptors is unknown. The specimen was CD4+ T cells from PBMCs cultured with HCoV-OC43 spike peptides, collected before COVID-19 vaccination. Subset specified: HCoV-OC43 spike overlapping peptide pool stimulation. The source is a human donor who received a COVID-19 vaccine.

This clone has only a few counts. The gene calls are TRBV2 and TRBJ2-2, with D possibly matching TRBD1 (5 bases). CDR3 length: 14 residues. The germline V and J ends were trimmed by 5 bases and 4 bases, with 11 bases remaining between them. Germline-derived CDR1 and CDR2 are SNHLY and FYNNEI. The CDR3 region has the DNA TGTGCCAGCAGTTCCGATACAGGCACCGGGGAGCTGTTTTTT. Translating gives CASSSDTGTGELFF.

V and J are TRBV30 and TRBJ2-7, with 13 nucleotides matching TRBD2. The CDR3 length is 13 residues. With 5 bases clipped from V and 7 bases from J, the junction kept 5 bases outside the gene matches. The germline V gene encodes CDR1 GTSNPN and CDR2 SVGIG (reference sequence). Here the CDR3 DNA reads TGTGCCTGGGAGACTAGCGGGGGGCTTGAGCAGTACTTC. Its translation is CAWETSGGLEQYF.

This chain uses TRBV11-2 with TRBJ1-2, with D tentatively TRBD1 (5 bases). CDR1 and CDR2 (germline): SGHAT, FQNNGV. The germline V and J ends were trimmed by 4 bases and 7 bases, with 22 bases remaining between them. The CDR3 length is 16 residues. The CDR3 DNA is TGTGCCAGCAGCTCCAATCCGGGACTGCTGAAGGGTGGCTACACCTTC. Translated: CASSSNPGLLKGGYTF.

In this sample, this clone turned up a few times. The chain links TRBV5-6 to TRBJ1-5; the D is unclear. The CDR3 sequence is 11 residues long. Trimming took 0 bases from V and 9 from J, leaving 4 bases between them. CDR1 is SGHDT, CDR2 YYEEEE, per germline. CDR3 amino acids: CASSLVRPQHF. Here the CDR3 DNA reads TGTGCCAGCAGCTTGGTGCGGCCCCAGCATTTT.

This clone was seen a few times. The genes are TRBV2 and TRBJ1-5; no definite D call. The ends were cut back, 4 bases at V and 7 bases at J, with 14 bases in the middle. The length of the CDR3 is 14 residues. Germline V CDR1 and CDR2: SNHLY, FYNNEI. DNA of the CDR3: TGTGCCAGCAGTGGTCTGGAGGGTAGGCAGCCCCAGCATTTT. It encodes CASSGLEGRQPQHF.

The gene calls are TRBV24-1 and TRBJ1-2; D is uncertain. This CDR3 has 14 amino acids. Germline CDR1 reads KGHDR; CDR2 reads SFDVKD. The V end lost 0 bases, the J end lost 8 bases, and 12 bases lay between the germline ends. In nucleotides, the CDR3 is TGTGCCACCAGTGATTTGTCGGAGAAAGGGGGCTACACCTTC. Translated: CATSDLSEKGGYTF.

The chain couples TRBV21-1 to TRBJ1-2. TRBV21-1 is a documented pseudogene. The CDR3 spans 16 residues. CDR3 sequence (DNA): TGTGCCACTTTTAACCGGGAGTCCATCCTGTGGGGGGGCTACACCTTC. Its translation is CATFNRESILWGGYTF.

This clone has just a few counts. The rearrangement links TRBV5-4 to TRBJ1-3, with D possibly matching TRBD1 (6 bases). The CDR3 totals 16 residues. Germline assignment: CDR1 SGHNT and CDR2 YYREEE (reference sequence). Trimming cost V 0 bases and J 0 bases, with 10 bases left between them. The CDR3, as DNA: TGTGCCAGCAGCTTGGTTGGACAGTTCTCTGGAAACACCATATATTTT. Amino acid sequence: CASSLVGQFSGNTIYF.

This sequence joins TRBV2 and TRBJ2-5; tentatively, D is TRBD1 (6 bases). This CDR3 region has 12 residues. Germline values: CDR1 SNHLY, CDR2 FYNNEI. V was shortened by 7 bases and J by 0 bases, with 6 bases between the two germline ends. CDR3 bases: TGTGCCAGCAAGGGGGACCAAGAGACCCAGTACTTC. Translation: CASKGDQETQYF. The variable domain in full, completed from reference TRBV2 and TRBJ2-5, reads EPEVTQTPSHQVTQMGQEVILRCVPISNHLYFYWYRQILGQKVEFLVSFYNNEISEKSEIFDDQFSVERPDGSNFTLKIRSTKLEDSAMYFCASKGDQETQYFGPGTRLLVL.

The rearrangement joins TRBV5-1 to TRBJ2-5; D call uncertain. Trimming removed 2 bases from V and 2 bases from J, with 7 bases in between. CDR1 is SGHRS, CDR2 YFSETQ, per germline. The CDR3 runs 13 residues. Here the CDR3 reads CASSFIGQETQYF. The CDR3 DNA reads TGCGCCAGCAGCTTTATCGGGCAAGAGACCCAGTACTTC.

Here the CDR3 reads CASSSGLDQETQYF. The CDR3 DNA is TGTGCCAGCAGCTCCGGACTAGACCAAGAGACCCAGTACTTC. V is TRBV5-4 and J is TRBJ2-5; 7 bases line up with TRBD2. This CDR3 is built from 14 residues. Germline CDR1 reads SGHNT; CDR2 reads YYREEE (reference sequence). V trimming: 3 bases; J trimming: 0 bases; junction bases outside the gene matches: 2.

The V gene is TRBV7-2, the J gene TRBJ2-2; D ambiguous. Trimming removed 1 base from V and 4 bases from J, with 13 bases in between. Germline CDR1 reads SGHTA; CDR2 reads FQGNSA. The CDR3 is 16 residues long. The CDR3, as DNA: TGTGCCAGCAGCTTAGTCCCCGGGTCTCTCACCGGGGAGCTGTTTTTT. It codes for CASSLVPGSLTGELFF.

The chain links TRBV14 to TRBJ1-3; tentatively, D is TRBD1 (5 bases). In germline, CDR1 is SGHDN, CDR2 FVKESK. Trimming left V 1 base short and J 3 bases short, with 10 bases between. The CDR3 totals 15 residues. The CDR3: CASSQGQKVGNTIYF. CDR3 DNA sequence: TGTGCCAGCAGCCAAGGACAGAAGGTTGGAAACACCATATATTTT.

The chain carries TRBV12-5 and TRBJ2-1, with 7 bases lining up with TRBD2. The CDR3 loop spans 13 amino acids. J lost 12 bases, V lost 2 bases, and 7 bases had no gene match. Germline loops: CDR1 LGHNT, CDR2 FRNRAP. CDR3 loop: CASGLTPGLTQFF. The CDR3 DNA reads as TGTGCTAGTGGTTTGACACCGGGACTAACGCAGTTCTTC.

This clone has more than one count but fewer than ten. Germline and junction disagree at one end, which may indicate a read error. The V call is TRBV7-7, the J call TRBJ2-5; D is uncertain. The CDR3 totals 13 residues. Germline assignment: CDR1 SSHAT and CDR2 FNYEAQ (reference sequence). The CDR3 protein is CASSPLIGETQYF. DNA for the CDR3: TGTGCTAGCAGCCCGCTGATTGGAGAGACCCAGTACTTC.

The chain is built from TRBV5-1 and TRBJ1-3; D gene ambiguous. Germline V lookup: CDR1 SGHRS, CDR2 YFSETQ. The CDR3 covers 15 residues. Trimming took off 2 bases at V and 0 bases at J, with 9 bases between the two ends. The CDR3 reads CASSFHESSGNTIYF. As DNA, the CDR3 is TGCGCCAGCAGCTTCCATGAGAGCTCTGGAAACACCATATATTTT. Drawing the rest from reference TRBV5-1 and TRBJ1-3, the complete variable domain is KAGVTQTPRYLIKTRGQQVTLSCSPISGHRSVSWYQQTPGQGLQFLFEYFSETQRNKGNFPGRFSGRQFSNSRSEMNVSTLELGDSALYLCASSFHESSGNTIYFGEGSWLTVV.

The chain uses TRBV2 and TRBJ2-1, with no clear D. The CDR3 is 11 residues long. V was clipped by 3 bases and J by 7 bases, with 4 bases between them. Germline loops: CDR1 SNHLY, CDR2 FYNNEI. The DNA for the CDR3 is TGTGCCAGCAGTGACAGTAATGAGCAGTTCTTC. Encoded protein: CASSDSNEQFF.

In its sample, this clone was seen a few times. The chain links TRBV6-5 to TRBJ1-1; a weak D match, TRBD1 (5 bases). The V gene lost 8 bases and the J gene lost 0 bases, with 13 bases spanning the gap. CDR3 length: 14 residues. Germline loops: CDR1 MNHEY, CDR2 SVGAGI. The CDR3 is CASRGGAMNTEAFF. CDR3 in DNA: TGTGCCAGCCGCGGGGGAGCCATGAACACTGAAGCTTTCTTT.

The chain recombines TRBV29-1 with TRBJ2-1, with D possibly TRBD1 on 6 matching bases. CDR3 length: 15 amino acids. Trimming took off 7 bases at V and 0 bases at J, with 16 bases between the two ends. Germline V CDR1 and CDR2: SQVTM, ANQGSEA. The CDR3: CSAQTTGSSYNEQFF. In DNA form, the CDR3 reads TGCAGCGCCCAGACAACAGGGAGCTCCTACAATGAGCAGTTCTTC.

V gene TRBV15 combines with J gene TRBJ2-5; D is possibly TRBD2 (6 bases). V was shortened by 9 bases and J by 5 bases, with 13 bases between the two germline ends. The CDR3 length is 12 residues. Germline V gives CDR1 LNHNV, CDR2 YYDKDF (reference sequence). The CDR3, as DNA: TGTGCCACGTCCTTTGGAGGGGAGACCCAGTACTTC. Its protein is CATSFGGETQYF.

This chain connects TRBV9 to TRBJ2-1; the match to TRBD1 covers 10 bases. Germline V gene sequence: CDR1 SGDLS, CDR2 YYNGEE. V dropped 1 base and J dropped 4; count of bases not matched to a gene: 5. CDR3 size: 16 residues. The CDR3 reads CASSVSWDRGYNEQFF. In DNA form, the CDR3 reads TGTGCCAGCAGCGTAAGTTGGGACAGGGGATACAATGAGCAGTTCTTC.

This chain connects TRBV27 to TRBJ1-4; no clear D gene. The length of the CDR3 is 15 residues. Per germline, CDR1 MNHEY and CDR2 SMNVEV (reference sequence). V was cut by 5 bases and J by 0 bases, with 10 bases left in between. Here the CDR3 reads CASSKGLATNEKLFF. The CDR3 DNA is TGTGCCAGCAGTAAAGGACTAGCAACTAATGAAAAACTGTTTTTT. Looking up the rest from reference TRBV27 and TRBJ1-4 gives the full variable domain: EAQVTQNPRYLITVTGKKLTVTCSQNMNHEYMSWYRQDPGLGLRQIYYSMNVEVTDKGDVPEGYKVSRKEKRNFPLILESPSPNQTSLYFCASSKGLATNEKLFFGSGTQLSVL.

This rearrangement joins TRBV28 to TRBJ2-7; 13 positions match TRBD2. J was trimmed by 5 bases and V by 6 bases; bases with no gene match: 4. Germline V CDR1 and CDR2: MDHEN, SYDVKM. CDR3 length: 14 residues. The CDR3 region has the DNA TGTGCCAGCAGGGGACTAGCGGGATCTCACGAGCAGTACTTC. Its protein product is CASRGLAGSHEQYF. The variable domain in full, completed from reference TRBV28 and TRBJ2-7, reads DVKVTQSSRYLVKRTGEKVFLECVQDMDHENMFWYRQDPGLGLRLIYFSYDVKMKEKGDIPEGYSVSREKKERFSLILESASTNQTSMYLCASRGLAGSHEQYFGPGTRLTVT.

The chain couples TRBV6-5 to TRBJ2-1; D gene uncertain. The CDR3 runs 14 residues. Germline values: CDR1 MNHEY, CDR2 SVGAGI. V lost 5 bases and J lost 4, with 12 bases in between. CDR3 sequence (DNA): TGTGCCAGCAGTACCTCCGGCGTTTACAATGAGCAGTTCTTC. Its protein product is CASSTSGVYNEQFF.

The chain joins TRBV7-2 to TRBJ2-5; 8 bases are shared with TRBD2. Per germline, CDR1 SGHTA and CDR2 FQGNSA. V was pared by 3 bases and J by 4 bases, with 7 bases of the junction left unmatched. The CDR3 has 15 amino acids. The CDR3 spells CASSFGTSGTETQYF. Written as DNA, the CDR3 is TGTGCCAGCAGCTTCGGGACTAGTGGGACAGAGACCCAGTACTTC.

J is TRBJ2-7 and V is TRBV5-1, with D perhaps given as TRBD1 or TRBD2 (5 bases each). Trimming shortened V by 0 bases and J by 0 bases, and 13 bases separated the two germline ends. Germline V gene data show CDR1 as SGHRS and CDR2 as YFSETQ. This CDR3 has 16 amino acids. The CDR3 DNA follows: TGCGCCAGCAGCTTGGAGGGTCCAGGGAGCTCCTACGAGCAGTACTTC. This sequence encodes CASSLEGPGSSYEQYF.

The chain employs TRBV7-8 and TRBJ1-1, with D uncertain. The CDR3 consists of 15 residues. Per the germline V gene, CDR1 is SGHVS and CDR2 is FQNEAQ. Trimming pared 0 bases from V and 4 bases from J, leaving 12 bases between. The CDR3 DNA is TGTGCCAGCAGCTTAGCGGCGACATCCGGCACTGAAGCTTTCTTT. Translated, it gives CASSLAATSGTEAFF.

This clone has just a few counts. The chain couples TRBV3-1 (or the pseudogene TRBV3-2) to TRBJ2-1; the match to TRBD2 covers 8 bases. Trimming at V came to 0 bases and at J to 4 bases, leaving 8 bases not matched to a gene. CDR1 is LGHDT, CDR2 YNNKEL, per germline (reference sequence). The CDR3 length is 17 residues. The CDR3 bases are TGTGCCAGCAGCCAAGATTCCGGGCGGGGGGTTTACAATGAGCAGTTCTTC. Protein product: CASSQDSGRGVYNEQFF.

This rearrangement joins TRBV9 to TRBJ2-1; 10 bases fit TRBD2. The V gene end was trimmed by 0 bases and the J gene end by 0 bases; junction bases not matched to a gene: 3. Germline V lookup: CDR1 SGDLS, CDR2 YYNGEE. The CDR3 is 17 residues long. The DNA for the CDR3 is TGTGCCAGCAGCGTAGCTCCTAGCGGGAGCTCCTACAATGAGCAGTTCTTC. Translated: CASSVAPSGSSYNEQFF.

In its sample, this clone was seen many times. The V and J genes are TRBV18 and TRBJ1-1; no clear D. The CDR3 has 13 amino acids. The V and J ends lost 3 bases and 0 bases respectively, with 5 bases between them. Germline values: CDR1 KGHSH, CDR2 LQKENI. CDR3 nucleotide sequence: TGTGCCAGCTCACCGGAGCTGAACACTGAAGCTTTCTTT. It yields the protein CASSPELNTEAFF.

Written as DNA, the CDR3 is TGTGCCACCAGCAGAGATATATCCCTTAATCAGCCCCAGCATTTT. Its translation is CATSRDISLNQPQHF. This chain uses TRBV15 with TRBJ1-5, with D unclear. The CDR3 consists of 15 residues. Trimming took 0 bases from V and 4 from J, leaving 10 bases between them. The germline CDR1 and CDR2 sequences are LNHNV and YYDKDF (reference sequence).